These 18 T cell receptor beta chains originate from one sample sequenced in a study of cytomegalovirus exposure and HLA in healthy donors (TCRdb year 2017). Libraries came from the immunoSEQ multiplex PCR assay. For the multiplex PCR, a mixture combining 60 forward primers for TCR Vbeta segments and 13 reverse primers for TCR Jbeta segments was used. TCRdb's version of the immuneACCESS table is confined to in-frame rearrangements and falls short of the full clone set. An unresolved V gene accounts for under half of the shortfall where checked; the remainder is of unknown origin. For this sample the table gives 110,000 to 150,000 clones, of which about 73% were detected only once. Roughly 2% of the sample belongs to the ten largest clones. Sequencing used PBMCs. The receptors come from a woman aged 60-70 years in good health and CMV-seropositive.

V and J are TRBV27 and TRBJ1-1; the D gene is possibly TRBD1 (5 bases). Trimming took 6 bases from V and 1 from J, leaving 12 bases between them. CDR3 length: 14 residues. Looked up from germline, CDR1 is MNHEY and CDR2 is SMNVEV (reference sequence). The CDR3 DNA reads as TGTGCCAGCAGCCGAAACGGGGGGAACACTGAAGCTTTCTTT. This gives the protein CASSRNGGNTEAFF.

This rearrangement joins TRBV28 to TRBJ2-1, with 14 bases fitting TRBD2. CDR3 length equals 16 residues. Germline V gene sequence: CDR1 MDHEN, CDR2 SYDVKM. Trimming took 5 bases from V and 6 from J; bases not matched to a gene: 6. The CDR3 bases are TGTGCCAGCAGTAAGTCGGGACTAGCGGGAGTCAATGAGCAGTTCTTC. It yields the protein CASSKSGLAGVNEQFF.

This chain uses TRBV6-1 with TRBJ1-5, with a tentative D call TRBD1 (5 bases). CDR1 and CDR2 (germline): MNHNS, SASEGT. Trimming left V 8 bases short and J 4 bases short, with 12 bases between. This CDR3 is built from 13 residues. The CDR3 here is CASQDTENQPQHF. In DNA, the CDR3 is TGTGCCAGCCAGGACACGGAGAATCAGCCCCAGCATTTT.

CDR3 coding DNA: TGTGCCAGCAGGGATCAACAGGGTTTTAATGAAAAACTGTTTTTT. It codes for CASRDQQGFNEKLFF. This rearrangement joins TRBV2 to TRBJ1-4; D perhaps matches TRBD1 (6 bases). Germline values: CDR1 SNHLY, CDR2 FYNNEI. The CDR3 has 15 amino acids. V lost 6 bases, J lost 4 bases, and 15 bases lay in between.

In nucleotides, the CDR3 is TGCGCCAGCAGGCTCTCGGGCGGGGCGCGGGAAGCTTTCTTT. This codes for CASRLSGGAREAFF. V and J are TRBV5-1 and TRBJ1-1; weak D call: TRBD1 (5 bases). The CDR3 spans 14 residues. Trimming cost V 5 bases and J 8 bases, with 19 bases left between them. Germline V gene lookup returns CDR1 SGHRS and CDR2 YFSETQ.

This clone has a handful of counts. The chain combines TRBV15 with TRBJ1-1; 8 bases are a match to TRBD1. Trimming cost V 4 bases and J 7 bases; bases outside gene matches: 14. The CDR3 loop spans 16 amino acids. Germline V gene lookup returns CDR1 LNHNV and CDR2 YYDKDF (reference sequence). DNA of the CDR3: TGTGCCACCAGCAAAGCGGGACAGGTATCGGTGGGTGAAGCTTTCTTT. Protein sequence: CATSKAGQVSVGEAFF. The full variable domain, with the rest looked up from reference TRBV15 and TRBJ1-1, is DAMVIQNPRYQVTQFGKPVTLSCSQTLNHNVMYWYQQKSSQAPKLLFHYYDKDFNNEADTPDNFQSRRPNTSFCFLDIRSPGLGDTAMYLCATSKAGQVSVGEAFFGQGTRLTVV.

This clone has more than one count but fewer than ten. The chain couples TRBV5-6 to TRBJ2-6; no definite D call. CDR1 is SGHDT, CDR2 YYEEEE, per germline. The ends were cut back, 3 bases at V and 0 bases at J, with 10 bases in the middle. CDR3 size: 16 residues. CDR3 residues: CASSWWSSSGANVLTF. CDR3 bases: TGTGCCAGCAGCTGGTGGTCCAGCTCTGGGGCCAACGTCCTGACTTTC.

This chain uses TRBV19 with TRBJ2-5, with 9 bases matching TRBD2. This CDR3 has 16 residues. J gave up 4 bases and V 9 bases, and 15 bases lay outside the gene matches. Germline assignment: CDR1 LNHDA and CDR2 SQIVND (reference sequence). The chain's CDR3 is CARPENGAGGIETQYF. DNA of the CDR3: TGTGCCAGACCGGAGAACGGAGCGGGAGGTATAGAGACCCAGTACTTC.

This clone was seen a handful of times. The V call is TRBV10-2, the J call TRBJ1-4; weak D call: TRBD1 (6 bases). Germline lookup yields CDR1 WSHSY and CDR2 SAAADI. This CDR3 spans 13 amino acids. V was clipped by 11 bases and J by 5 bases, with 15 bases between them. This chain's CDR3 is CASQGTPNEKLFF. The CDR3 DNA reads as TGCGCCTCCCAGGGGACACCAAATGAAAAACTGTTTTTT.

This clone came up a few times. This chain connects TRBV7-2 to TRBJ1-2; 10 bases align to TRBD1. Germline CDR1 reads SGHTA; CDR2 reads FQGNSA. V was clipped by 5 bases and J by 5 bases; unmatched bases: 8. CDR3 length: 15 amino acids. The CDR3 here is CASSRDRGSNYGYTF. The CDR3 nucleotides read TGTGCCAGCAGCCGGGACAGGGGAAGTAATTATGGCTACACCTTC.

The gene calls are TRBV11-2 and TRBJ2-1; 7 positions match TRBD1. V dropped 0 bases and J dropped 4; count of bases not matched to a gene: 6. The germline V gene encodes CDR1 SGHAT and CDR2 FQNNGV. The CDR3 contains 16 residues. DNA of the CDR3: TGTGCCAGCAGCTTAGATCGAGGGGGCGGGTACAATGAGCAGTTCTTC. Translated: CASSLDRGGGYNEQFF.

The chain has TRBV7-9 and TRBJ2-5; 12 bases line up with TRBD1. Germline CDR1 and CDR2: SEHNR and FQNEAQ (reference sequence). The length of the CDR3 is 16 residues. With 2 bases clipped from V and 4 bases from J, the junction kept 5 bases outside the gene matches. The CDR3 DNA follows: TGTGCCAGCAGCTTATCTCCGGGACAGGGGGCAGAGACCCAGTACTTC. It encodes CASSLSPGQGAETQYF.

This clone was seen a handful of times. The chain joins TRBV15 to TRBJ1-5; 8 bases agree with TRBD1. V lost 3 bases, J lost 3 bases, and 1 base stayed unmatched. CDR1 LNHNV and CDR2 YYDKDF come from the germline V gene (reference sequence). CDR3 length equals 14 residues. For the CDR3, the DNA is TGTGCCACCAGCAGGACAGGGGTCAATCAGCCCCAGCATTTT. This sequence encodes CATSRTGVNQPQHF.

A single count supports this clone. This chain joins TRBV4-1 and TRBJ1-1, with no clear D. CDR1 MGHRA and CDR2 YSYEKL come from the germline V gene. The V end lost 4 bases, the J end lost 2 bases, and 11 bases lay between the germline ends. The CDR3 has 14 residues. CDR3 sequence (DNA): TGCGCCAGCAGCCCCCGAGGCCTTAACACTGAAGCTTTCTTT. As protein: CASSPRGLNTEAFF.

The chain's CDR3 is CASSLGSGGEQYF. In DNA form, the CDR3 reads TGCGCCAGCAGCTTGGGCTCAGGGGGCGAGCAGTACTTC. The V and J genes are TRBV5-1 and TRBJ2-7, with 7 bases aligning to TRBD1. Germline-derived CDR1 and CDR2 are SGHRS and YFSETQ. CDR3 size: 13 residues. J lost 6 bases, V lost 0 bases, and 3 bases had no gene match.

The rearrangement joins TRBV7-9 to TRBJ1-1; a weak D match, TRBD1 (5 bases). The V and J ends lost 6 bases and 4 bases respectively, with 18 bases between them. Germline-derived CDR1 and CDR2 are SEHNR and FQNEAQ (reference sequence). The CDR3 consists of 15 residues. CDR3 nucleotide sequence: TGTGCCAGCAGGAGTTTTGGGAGCGGGGCCACTGAAGCTTTCTTT. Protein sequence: CASRSFGSGATEAFF.

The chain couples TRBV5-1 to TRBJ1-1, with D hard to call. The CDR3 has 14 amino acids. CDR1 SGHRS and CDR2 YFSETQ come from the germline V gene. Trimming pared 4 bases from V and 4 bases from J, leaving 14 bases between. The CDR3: CASSLLPRVTEAFF. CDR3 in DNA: TGCGCCAGCAGCCTCCTGCCCCGGGTCACTGAAGCTTTCTTT.

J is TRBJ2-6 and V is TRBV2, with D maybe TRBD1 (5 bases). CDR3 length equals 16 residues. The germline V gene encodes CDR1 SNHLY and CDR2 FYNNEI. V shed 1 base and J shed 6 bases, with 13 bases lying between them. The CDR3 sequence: CASSEGFQGKANVLTF. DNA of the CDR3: TGTGCCAGCAGTGAAGGGTTCCAGGGTAAGGCCAACGTCCTGACTTTC. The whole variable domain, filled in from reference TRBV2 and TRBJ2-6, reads EPEVTQTPSHQVTQMGQEVILRCVPISNHLYFYWYRQILGQKVEFLVSFYNNEISEKSEIFDDQFSVERPDGSNFTLKIRSTKLEDSAMYFCASSEGFQGKANVLTFGAGSRLTVL.